These T cell receptor beta chains were read from a single sample in a study of blood T cell repertoires in COVID-19. Sequencing was performed with immunoSEQ multiplex PCR; in TCRdb, only in-frame clones are kept and a portion is missing. The sample includes some 75,000 clones, approximately 80% seen only once; the top ten take 9.5% to 15%. Material: peripheral blood. These receptors were obtained from a man aged 50 to 60 with COVID-19, enrolled during active disease. The CDR3 runs from the conserved cysteine through the conserved F or W. Fields, in order: D gene, V gene, J gene, clone size, CDR3 protein, CDR3 DNA. The D gene is left open where the match is weak. Clone size is given for some rows only: seen once, a few or many times, or a class if the clone is expanded.

D: -; V: TRBV18; J: TRBJ2-1; size: -; CDR3: CASSPPVGRNEQFF; DNA: TGTGCCAGCTCACCACCGGTTGGGAGAAATGAGCAGTTCTTC
D: TRBD1; V: TRBV12-3/TRBV12-4; J: TRBJ2-7; size: -; CDR3: CASTGTGGREQYF; DNA: TGTGCCAGCACCGGGACAGGGGGACGCGAGCAGTACTTC
D: -; V: TRBV3-1/TRBV3-2; J: TRBJ1-2; size: -; CDR3: CASSQTALAGGYTF; DNA: TGTGCCAGCAGCCAGACAGCTTTGGCGGGGGGCTACACCTTC
D: -; V: TRBV7-2; J: TRBJ1-3; size: -; CDR3: CASSITGTGNTIYF; DNA: TGTGCCAGCAGCATCACAGGGACGGGAAACACCATATATTTT
D: TRBD2; V: TRBV9; J: TRBJ2-1; size: -; CDR3: CASSDRTSGSHNEQFF; DNA: TGTGCCAGCAGCGACCGGACTAGCGGGAGTCACAATGAGCAGTTCTTC
D: TRBD1; V: TRBV27; J: TRBJ2-1; size: -; CDR3: CASSLSGDRGYNEQFF; DNA: TGTGCCAGCAGTTTAAGCGGGGACAGGGGCTACAATGAGCAGTTCTTC
D: -; V: TRBV10-3; J: TRBJ2-3; size: -; CDR3: CAIRPPGTSTDTQYF; DNA: TGTGCCATCAGACCCCCTGGGACTAGCACAGATACGCAGTATTTT
D: TRBD2; V: TRBV5-1; J: TRBJ2-3; size: -; CDR3: CASSLALLGGRGDTQYF; DNA: TGCGCCAGCAGCTTGGCCCTACTAGGCGGGAGAGGAGATACGCAGTATTTT
D: TRBD2; V: TRBV10-2; J: TRBJ2-1; size: -; CDR3: CASTGLGTSGANEQFF; DNA: TGCGCCAGCACCGGCCTGGGGACTAGCGGGGCCAATGAGCAGTTCTTC
D: TRBD1; V: TRBV5-6; J: TRBJ1-1; size: -; CDR3: CASSLAFQGAPGTEAFF; DNA: TGTGCCAGCAGCTTGGCCTTTCAGGGGGCGCCGGGCACTGAAGCTTTCTTT
D: TRBD2; V: TRBV28; J: TRBJ2-7; size: -; CDR3: CASRVTSGRVYEQYF; DNA: TGTGCCAGCAGGGTTACTAGCGGGAGGGTATACGAGCAGTACTTC
D: -; V: TRBV7-9; J: TRBJ1-1; size: -; CDR3: CASSLDLGANTEAFF; DNA: TGTGCCAGCAGCTTAGATCTGGGGGCGAACACTGAAGCTTTCTTT
D: -; V: TRBV5-1; J: TRBJ1-3; size: -; CDR3: CASSGGVSISGNTIYF; DNA: TGCGCCAGCAGCGGAGGGGTTAGCATCTCTGGAAACACCATATATTTT
D: -; V: TRBV28; J: TRBJ1-5; size: -; CDR3: CASSSTGFNQPQHF; DNA: TGTGCCAGCAGTTCAACAGGTTTCAATCAGCCCCAGCATTTT
D: -; V: TRBV5-1; J: TRBJ2-2; size: -; CDR3: CASSGDNTGELFF; DNA: TGCGCCAGCAGCGGAGATAACACCGGGGAGCTGTTTTTT
D: -; V: TRBV5-1; J: TRBJ1-1; size: -; CDR3: CASSLSGQMVTEAFF; DNA: TGCGCCAGCAGCTTGAGTGGGCAGATGGTTACTGAAGCTTTCTTT
D: TRBD1; V: TRBV6-5; J: TRBJ1-5; size: few; CDR3: CASSTGQPLQPQHF; DNA: TGTGCCAGCAGCACGGGACAGCCTCTCCAGCCCCAGCATTTT
D: TRBD1; V: TRBV11-2; J: TRBJ1-4; size: few; CDR3: CASSSGQGNEKLFF; DNA: TGTGCCAGCAGCTCGGGACAGGGTAATGAAAAACTGTTTTTT
D: TRBD2; V: TRBV14; J: TRBJ2-1; size: -; CDR3: CASSQSLAGGYNEQFF; DNA: TGTGCCAGCAGCCAATCCCTAGCGGGAGGCTACAATGAGCAGTTCTTC
D: -; V: TRBV4-2; J: TRBJ1-6; size: -; CDR3: CASTDSAGSSPLHF; DNA: TGTGCCAGCACTGACTCTGCCGGGAGTTCACCCCTCCACTTT
D: -; V: TRBV3-1/TRBV3-2; J: TRBJ1-1; size: -; CDR3: CASSQEGSGGAFF; DNA: TGTGCCAGCAGCCAGGAGGGGAGCGGGGGAGCTTTCTTT
D: -; V: TRBV7-2; J: TRBJ1-3; size: -; CDR3: CASSPLPTGPSGNTIYF; DNA: TGTGCCAGCAGCCCCCTTCCCACAGGCCCCTCTGGAAACACCATATATTTT
D: -; V: TRBV5-1; J: TRBJ1-1; size: few; CDR3: CASSLMGAMNTEAFF; DNA: TGCGCCAGCAGCTTAATGGGGGCCATGAACACTGAAGCTTTCTTT
D: -; V: TRBV20-1; J: TRBJ1-1; size: -; CDR3: CSASQTQGNTEAFF; DNA: TGCAGTGCTAGTCAAACTCAGGGCAACACTGAAGCTTTCTTT
D: TRBD1; V: TRBV7-2; J: TRBJ2-1; size: -; CDR3: CASSPGGGNNEQFF; DNA: TGTGCCAGCAGCCCAGGGGGCGGAAACAATGAGCAGTTCTTC
D: -; V: TRBV6-4; J: TRBJ2-3; size: -; CDR3: CASAKTGTDTQYF; DNA: TGTGCCAGCGCGAAGACAGGCACAGATACGCAGTATTTT
D: -; V: TRBV6-2/TRBV6-3; J: TRBJ2-1; size: -; CDR3: CASSGGDRKNEQFF; DNA: TGTGCCAGCAGTGGGGGGGACAGGAAGAATGAGCAGTTCTTC
D: -; V: TRBV19; J: TRBJ1-5; size: few; CDR3: CASKGEGSQPQHF; DNA: TGTGCCAGTAAAGGGGAAGGTAGTCAGCCCCAGCATTTT
D: TRBD2; V: TRBV2; J: TRBJ2-2; size: many; CDR3: CASSTGGGTGELFF; DNA: TGTGCCAGCAGTACGGGAGGGGGCACCGGGGAGCTGTTTTTT
D: -; V: TRBV18; J: TRBJ1-1; size: -; CDR3: CASSLTENTEAFF; DNA: TGTGCCAGCTCACTAACTGAGAACACTGAAGCTTTCTTT
D: -; V: TRBV4-1; J: TRBJ2-3; size: -; CDR3: CASRGTDTQYF; DNA: TGCGCCAGCCGGGGCACAGATACGCAGTATTTT
D: TRBD1; V: TRBV6-5; J: TRBJ1-5; size: -; CDR3: CASSPGDREGQPQHF; DNA: TGTGCCAGCAGCCCGGGGGACAGGGAAGGTCAGCCCCAGCATTTT
D: TRBD1; V: TRBV19; J: TRBJ1-2; size: -; CDR3: CASSAGTGFYGYTF; DNA: TGTGCCAGTAGTGCCGGGACAGGGTTTTATGGCTACACCTTC
D: -; V: TRBV6-5; J: TRBJ1-1; size: -; CDR3: CASRATVVNTEAFF; DNA: TGTGCCAGCCGGGCGACAGTCGTGAACACTGAAGCTTTCTTT
D: TRBD1; V: TRBV14; J: TRBJ1-5; size: once; CDR3: CASHNRGRHF; DNA: TGTGCCAGCCATAACAGGGGACGGCATTTT
D: -; V: TRBV7-2; J: TRBJ1-5; size: once; CDR3: CASSLYSNSNQPQHF; DNA: TGTGCCAGCAGTTTGTACAGTAATAGCAATCAGCCCCAGCATTTT
D: TRBD2; V: TRBV10-2; J: TRBJ2-5; size: -; CDR3: CASSDGSGRGETQYF; DNA: TGCGCCAGCAGTGATGGTAGCGGGAGAGGGGAGACCCAGTACTTC
D: -; V: TRBV19; J: TRBJ1-5; size: -; CDR3: CASSNAGSGSHQPQHF; DNA: TGTGCCAGTAGTAACGCTGGCTCGGGAAGCCATCAGCCCCAGCATTTT
D: TRBD1; V: TRBV6-5; J: TRBJ2-2; size: -; CDR3: CASSYSDRGNTGELFF; DNA: TGTGCCAGCAGTTACTCGGACAGGGGGAACACCGGGGAGCTGTTTTTT
D: -; V: TRBV11-3; J: TRBJ2-7; size: -; CDR3: CASSLTPADYEQYF; DNA: TGTGCCAGCAGCTTAACACCGGCGGACTACGAGCAGTACTTC
D: -; V: TRBV24-1; J: TRBJ1-2; size: -; CDR3: CATSDTKQGIYGYTF; DNA: TGTGCCACCAGTGATACGAAACAGGGAATCTATGGCTACACCTTC
D: -; V: TRBV15; J: TRBJ1-1; size: -; CDR3: CATSRDRRGGTEAFF; DNA: TGTGCCACCAGCAGAGACCGTAGAGGGGGCACTGAAGCTTTCTTT
D: -; V: TRBV9; J: TRBJ2-1; size: -; CDR3: CASSVDGTHFSYNEQFF; DNA: TGTGCCAGCAGCGTAGATGGGACTCACTTCTCCTACAATGAGCAGTTCTTC
D: TRBD1; V: TRBV18; J: TRBJ1-5; size: few; CDR3: CASSPTTGDNQPQHF; DNA: TGTGCCAGCTCACCAACGACAGGGGACAATCAGCCCCAGCATTTT
D: TRBD1; V: TRBV2; J: TRBJ2-1; size: -; CDR3: CASTGQFSYNEQFF; DNA: TGTGCCAGCACGGGACAGTTTTCCTACAATGAGCAGTTCTTC